The 20 T cell receptor beta chains listed next were all sequenced from one sample in a study of blood T cell repertoires in COVID-19. Data came from immunoSEQ multiplex PCR; TCRdb stores just in-frame clones and leaves some out. The table lists roughly 280,000 clones, roughly 90% of them singletons. Material: PBMCs or T cells enriched from blood (not recorded which). These receptors were collected from a woman aged 50 to 65 who had recovered from COVID-19.

The chain is built from TRBV12-3 or TRBV12-4 and TRBJ2-7, with TRBD1 matching over 7 bases. Trimming at V came to 7 bases and at J to 4 bases, leaving 7 bases not matched to a gene. The CDR3 is 13 amino acids. Written as DNA, the CDR3 is TGTGCCAGCAATCCGGGACAGAATTACGAGCAGTACTTC. As protein: CASNPGQNYEQYF.

The chain links TRBV5-4 to TRBJ2-1; D is possibly TRBD2 (5 bases). The CDR3 is made up of 16 amino acids. Trimming cost V 3 bases and J 5 bases, with 18 bases left between them. Germline V gives CDR1 SGHNT, CDR2 YYREEE (reference sequence). This CDR3 reads CASSSRLTEGNNEQFF. Written as DNA, the CDR3 is TGTGCCAGCAGCTCGAGACTTACAGAGGGCAACAATGAGCAGTTCTTC.

This chain links TRBV9 with TRBJ2-1; TRBD2 matches 10 bases. The CDR3 has 15 residues. Germline CDR1 and CDR2: SGDLS and YYNGEE. J lost 4 bases, V lost 6 bases, and 7 bases had no gene match. The CDR3: CASKRGTSVYNEQFF. The CDR3 DNA sequence: TGTGCCAGCAAGCGGGGGACTAGCGTATACAATGAGCAGTTCTTC.

The chain has TRBV7-2 and TRBJ1-5, with 7 bases lining up with TRBD1. This CDR3 region has 12 residues. The V gene end was trimmed by 5 bases and the J gene end by 9 bases; junction bases not matched to a gene: 4. CDR1 and CDR2 from the germline V gene are SGHTA and FQGNSA. CDR3: CASSLRTGPQHF. In DNA, the CDR3 is TGTGCCAGCAGCCTGAGGACAGGGCCCCAGCATTTT. Full variable domain (outside the CDR3, taken from reference TRBV7-2 and TRBJ1-5): GAGVSQSPSNKVTEKGKDVELRCDPISGHTALYWYRQSLGQGLEFLIYFQGNSAPDKSGLPSDRFSAERTGGSVSTLTIQRTQQEDSAVYLCASSLRTGPQHFGDGTRLSIL.

The CDR3 sequence is CASSLTPEFNQPQHF. CDR3 nucleotide sequence: TGCGCCAGCAGCTTGACTCCCGAGTTCAATCAGCCCCAGCATTTT. J is TRBJ1-5 and V is TRBV5-1; D gene uncertain. The germline V gene encodes CDR1 SGHRS and CDR2 YFSETQ. With 1 base removed from V and 3 bases from J, the gap between germline ends came to 11 bases. The CDR3 is made up of 15 amino acids. The full variable domain, in which reference TRBV5-1 and TRBJ1-5 provide the parts outside the CDR3, is KAGVTQTPRYLIKTRGQQVTLSCSPISGHRSVSWYQQTPGQGLQFLFEYFSETQRNKGNFPGRFSGRQFSNSRSEMNVSTLELGDSALYLCASSLTPEFNQPQHFGDGTRLSIL.

Regarding this clone: Other nucleotide sequences in the sample specify the same CDR3. V gene TRBV28 combines with J gene TRBJ1-4, with no clear D. Trimming stripped 5 bases from V and 4 bases from J, with 11 bases between. This CDR3 is built from 14 residues. Looked up from germline, CDR1 is MDHEN and CDR2 is SYDVKM. CDR3 protein: CASSPTGHNEKLFF. The DNA for the CDR3 is TGTGCCAGCAGTCCAACGGGTCATAATGAAAAACTGTTTTTT.

The chain is built from TRBV20-1 and TRBJ1-1, with no clear D. V lost 3 bases and J 7 bases, leaving 6 bases between the germline ends. The CDR3 is 10 residues long. Germline-derived CDR1 and CDR2 are DFQATT and SNEGSKA (reference sequence). CDR3 in amino acids: CSASDFEAFF. As DNA, the CDR3 is TGCAGTGCTAGTGACTTTGAAGCTTTCTTT.

The CDR3 DNA sequence: TGTGCCACCACTGCAGGGAACTCTGGGGCCAACGTCCTGACTTTC. Protein product: CATTAGNSGANVLTF. The V and J genes are TRBV24-1 and TRBJ2-6; TRBD1 might be the D (5 bases). Germline V gene data show CDR1 as KGHDR and CDR2 as SFDVKD. V was clipped by 8 bases and J by 0 bases, with 10 bases between them. The CDR3 sequence is 15 residues long.

This rearrangement joins TRBV29-1 to TRBJ1-4; D is ambiguous. CDR3 length equals 13 residues. V was pared by 4 bases and J by 8 bases, with 14 bases between. In germline, CDR1 is SQVTM, CDR2 ANQGSEA. This CDR3 is CSVVSGIGEKLFF. In DNA form, the CDR3 reads TGCAGCGTTGTCTCGGGGATCGGGGAAAAACTGTTTTTT.

J is TRBJ2-5 and V is TRBV7-8, with TRBD2 matching 9 bases. There are 15 residues in the CDR3. Germline values: CDR1 SGHVS, CDR2 FQNEAQ. Trimming cost V 4 bases and J 5 bases; bases outside gene matches: 8. CDR3 amino acids: CASSYNSGSGETQYF. CDR3 DNA sequence: TGTGCCAGCAGCTACAATAGCGGGAGTGGGGAGACCCAGTACTTC.

The chain employs TRBV7-9 and TRBJ2-1; TRBD1 agrees at 9 bases. The germline V gene encodes CDR1 SEHNR and CDR2 FQNEAQ (reference sequence). V lost 5 bases, J lost 7 bases, and 6 bases stayed unmatched. The CDR3 length is 14 residues. The CDR3 nucleotides read TGTGCCAGCAGCCCCCGGGACAGGGTAAATGAGCAGTTCTTC. Its translation: CASSPRDRVNEQFF.

V usage is TRBV7-8 and J usage is TRBJ1-4; maybe TRBD1 (6 bases). The CDR3 totals 15 residues. Trimming pared 5 bases from V and 11 bases from J, leaving 21 bases between. Germline V CDR1 and CDR2: SGHVS, FQNEAQ. The CDR3 coding sequence is TGTGCCAGCAGCCCGCCCCCAGGACAGAGGGAGAAACTGTTTTTT. Translating gives CASSPPPGQREKLFF.

V usage is TRBV19 and J usage is TRBJ1-1; TRBD1 agrees at 11 bases. The CDR3 totals 14 residues. V trimming: 0 bases; J trimming: 12 bases; junction bases outside the gene matches: 6. Germline values: CDR1 LNHDA, CDR2 SQIVND (reference sequence). The CDR3 DNA sequence: TGTGCCAGTAGTATAGATCGGGACAGGGGGACAACTTTCTTT. Encoded protein: CASSIDRDRGTTFF.

This chain joins TRBV29-1 and TRBJ2-1; TRBD2 matches 13 bases. Trimming took 6 bases from V and 6 from J; bases not matched to a gene: 11. The CDR3 consists of 16 residues. Germline V gene lookup returns CDR1 SQVTM and CDR2 ANQGSEA. The CDR3 nucleotides read TGCAGCGTACGGACTAGCGGGAGTGGGTGGGGCAATGAGCAGTTCTTC. Translation gives CSVRTSGSGWGNEQFF.

The chain uses TRBV28 and TRBJ2-1; tentative D call: TRBD2 (6 bases). Germline CDR1 and CDR2: MDHEN and SYDVKM. This CDR3 region has 15 residues. The ends were cut back, 0 bases at V and 8 bases at J, with 14 bases in the middle. CDR3 bases: TGTGCCAGCAGTTTATGGTTTGCGGGAAATTATGAGCAGTTCTTC. It encodes CASSLWFAGNYEQFF.

The gene calls are TRBV6-5 and TRBJ1-5; the D is unclear. The CDR3 totals 13 residues. Trimming took off 6 bases at V and 3 bases at J, with 9 bases between the two ends. CDR1 and CDR2 from the germline V gene are MNHEY and SVGAGI. The CDR3 is CASRRFDNQPQHF. The DNA of the CDR3 is TGTGCCAGCAGGAGGTTTGACAATCAGCCCCAGCATTTT.

V is TRBV19 and J is TRBJ1-1; no firm D call. The V gene's germline CDR1 is LNHDA and CDR2 SQIVND (reference sequence). V lost 6 bases to trimming and J lost 5 bases, with 25 bases between them. This CDR3 region has 17 residues. The DNA of the CDR3 is TGTGCCAGTAGCTCCCACTACAAAGCCTCGGGGAGGACTGAAGCTTTCTTT. It encodes CASSSHYKASGRTEAFF.

This chain's CDR3 is CASSLEPTEAFF. CDR3 nucleotides: TGTGCCAGCAGCTTAGAGCCCACTGAAGCTTTCTTT. This chain joins TRBV11-1 and TRBJ1-1; no reliable D call. Trimming left V 1 base short and J 4 bases short, with 4 bases between. Germline CDR1 and CDR2: SGHAT and FQDESV (reference sequence). This CDR3 comprises 12 residues.

The chain has TRBV4-1 and TRBJ1-3; TRBD1 matches at 7 bases. V lost 0 bases and J lost 0; bases outside the gene matches: 5. The CDR3 totals 17 residues. From germline, CDR1 is MGHRA and CDR2 YSYEKL. In DNA form, the CDR3 reads TGCGCCAGCAGCCAAGACCCGACAGGGAACTCTGGAAACACCATATATTTT. Translating gives CASSQDPTGNSGNTIYF.

The rearrangement links TRBV6-2 or TRBV6-3 to TRBJ1-4, with D perhaps TRBD1 (5 bases). Per the germline V gene, CDR1 is MNHEY and CDR2 is SVGEGT. The CDR3 length is 13 residues. Between the trimmed V and J ends, which lost 4 bases and 7 bases, there was a span of 10 bases. The chain's CDR3 is CASSSQGFEKLFF. The CDR3 region has the DNA TGTGCCAGCAGTTCCCAGGGTTTTGAAAAACTGTTTTTT.